These 8 T cell receptor beta chains share one sample of origin, sequenced in a study of OX40 agonist ivuxolimab in advanced cancers. The protocol was immunoSEQ multiplex PCR, while the TCRdb copy is restricted to in-frame clones and leaves out a portion. The table records 8,000 to 9,500 clones, around 89% of them present only once. Sequences were derived from CD4+ or CD8+ T cells sorted from blood, sampled in a trial of the OX40 agonist ivuxolimab. These receptors originate from an adult with an advanced solid tumor such as melanoma, head and neck, liver or kidney cancer.

This chain uses TRBV7-9 with TRBJ1-1; D gene unclear. Per germline, CDR1 SEHNR and CDR2 FQNEAQ (reference sequence). This CDR3 contains 14 residues. V lost 4 bases and J 1 base, leaving 10 bases between the germline ends. The CDR3 here is CASSSTRENTEAFF. DNA of the CDR3: TGTGCCAGCAGCTCTACAAGGGAGAACACTGAAGCTTTCTTT.

CDR3 bases: TGTGCCACCAGGGAAGCTGTCGGGGACGGCGAGAACACTGAAGCTTTCTTT. This sequence encodes CATREAVGDGENTEAFF. The rearrangement links TRBV15 to TRBJ1-1; TRBD1 might be the D (5 bases). Germline CDR1 and CDR2: LNHNV and YYDKDF (reference sequence). Deletions cut 6 bases from V and 1 base from J, with 21 bases between. The CDR3 spans 17 residues.

This chain connects TRBV19 to TRBJ2-1, with D perhaps matching TRBD2 (5 bases). Germline V gene sequence: CDR1 LNHDA, CDR2 SQIVND (reference sequence). This CDR3 comprises 15 residues. V gave up 1 base and J gave up 7 bases, with 14 bases separating them. CDR3 in DNA: TGTGCCAGTAGTATAGCCGGGGTCCTACAGAATGAGCAGTTCTTC. Its translation is CASSIAGVLQNEQFF. Based on the CDR3 plus reference TRBV19 and TRBJ2-1, the full variable domain is DGGITQSPKYLFRKEGQNVTLSCEQNLNHDAMYWYRQDPGQGLRLIYYSQIVNDFQKGDIAEGYSVSREKKESFPLTVTSAQKNPTAFYLCASSIAGVLQNEQFFGPGTRLTVL.

The chain links TRBV4-3 to TRBJ1-2, with 8 nucleotides matching TRBD1. J gave up 3 bases and V 4 bases, and 7 bases lay outside the gene matches. CDR3 length: 15 amino acids. Germline V gene sequence: CDR1 LGHNA, CDR2 YSLEER. The CDR3 protein is CASSRRTGRDYGYTF. The CDR3 bases are TGCGCCAGCAGCCGTCGGACAGGGCGCGACTATGGCTACACCTTC.

This rearrangement joins TRBV7-9 to TRBJ2-1; TRBD2 agrees at 9 bases. CDR3 length equals 15 residues. Germline CDR1 is SEHNR and CDR2 is FQNEAQ (reference sequence). J lost 7 bases, V lost 5 bases, and 9 bases had no gene match. The CDR3 coding sequence is TGTGCCAGCAGCCTGGCGAGCGGGAGGAAGAATGAGCAGTTCTTC. It specifies CASSLASGRKNEQFF.

The rearrangement links TRBV9 to TRBJ2-1; 12 nucleotides agree with TRBD2. With 1 base clipped from V and 8 bases from J, the junction kept 4 bases outside the gene matches. CDR3 length equals 15 residues. Germline CDR1 and CDR2: SGDLS and YYNGEE. The CDR3 loop is CASSVRLAGEDEQFF. In DNA, the CDR3 is TGTGCCAGCAGCGTAAGACTAGCGGGAGAAGATGAGCAGTTCTTC.

The chain has TRBV5-1 and TRBJ2-3; TRBD2 matches at 7 bases. J was trimmed by 2 bases and V by 0 bases; bases with no gene match: 9. This CDR3 contains 17 residues. In germline, CDR1 is SGHRS, CDR2 YFSETQ. In DNA form, the CDR3 reads TGCGCCAGCAGCTTGGCCCTGGCGGGAGTCCCCACAGATACGCAGTATTTT. It yields the protein CASSLALAGVPTDTQYF.

The rearrangement links TRBV2 to TRBJ2-1; D ambiguous. Trimming stripped 10 bases from V and 4 bases from J, with 20 bases between. The CDR3 covers 15 residues. From germline, CDR1 is SNHLY and CDR2 FYNNEI. The chain's CDR3 is CATSIGPLQYNEQFF. The CDR3 bases are TGTGCCACCTCCATAGGGCCCCTTCAATACAATGAGCAGTTCTTC.